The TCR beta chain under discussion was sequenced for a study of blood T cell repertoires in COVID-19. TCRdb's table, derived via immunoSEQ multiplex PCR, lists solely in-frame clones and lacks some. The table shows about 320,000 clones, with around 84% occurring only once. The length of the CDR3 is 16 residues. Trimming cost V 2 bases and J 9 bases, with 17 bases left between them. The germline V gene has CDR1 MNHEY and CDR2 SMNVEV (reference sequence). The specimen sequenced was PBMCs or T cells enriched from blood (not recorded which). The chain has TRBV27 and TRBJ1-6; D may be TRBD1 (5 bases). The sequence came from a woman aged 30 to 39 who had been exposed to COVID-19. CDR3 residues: CASSLITGTGGSPLHF. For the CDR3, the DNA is TGTGCCAGCAGTTTAATTACCGGCACCGGGGGTTCACCCCTCCACTTT.